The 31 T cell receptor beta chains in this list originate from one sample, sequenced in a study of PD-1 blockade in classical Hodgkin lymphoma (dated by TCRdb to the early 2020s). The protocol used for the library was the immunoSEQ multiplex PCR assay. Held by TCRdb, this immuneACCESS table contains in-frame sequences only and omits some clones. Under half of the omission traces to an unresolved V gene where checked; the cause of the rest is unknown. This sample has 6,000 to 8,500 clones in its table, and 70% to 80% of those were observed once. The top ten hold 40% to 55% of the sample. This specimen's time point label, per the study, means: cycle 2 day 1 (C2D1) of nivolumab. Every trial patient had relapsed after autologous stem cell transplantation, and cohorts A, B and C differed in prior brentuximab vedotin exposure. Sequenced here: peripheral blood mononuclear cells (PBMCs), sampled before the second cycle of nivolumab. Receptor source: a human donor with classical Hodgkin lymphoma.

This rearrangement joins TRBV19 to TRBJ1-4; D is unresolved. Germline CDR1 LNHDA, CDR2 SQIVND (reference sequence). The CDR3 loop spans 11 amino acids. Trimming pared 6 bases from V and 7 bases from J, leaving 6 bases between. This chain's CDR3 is CASRAAEKLFF. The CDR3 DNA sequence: TGTGCCAGTAGGGCAGCTGAAAAACTGTTTTTT.

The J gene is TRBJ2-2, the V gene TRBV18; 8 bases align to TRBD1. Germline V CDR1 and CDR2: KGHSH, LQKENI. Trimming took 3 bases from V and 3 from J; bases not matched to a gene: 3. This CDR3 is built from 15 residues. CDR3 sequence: CASSPGQAYTGELFF. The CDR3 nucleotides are TGTGCCAGCTCACCGGGACAGGCCTACACCGGGGAGCTGTTTTTT.

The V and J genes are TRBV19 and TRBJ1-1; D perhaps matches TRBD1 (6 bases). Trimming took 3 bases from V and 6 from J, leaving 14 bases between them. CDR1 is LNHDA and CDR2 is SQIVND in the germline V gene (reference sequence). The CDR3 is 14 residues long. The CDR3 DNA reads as TGTGCCAGTAGTATTTGGGGGGGCCTGGCTGAAGCTTTCTTT. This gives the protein CASSIWGGLAEAFF. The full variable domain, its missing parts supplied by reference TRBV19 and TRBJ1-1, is DGGITQSPKYLFRKEGQNVTLSCEQNLNHDAMYWYRQDPGQGLRLIYYSQIVNDFQKGDIAEGYSVSREKKESFPLTVTSAQKNPTAFYLCASSIWGGLAEAFFGQGTRLTVV.

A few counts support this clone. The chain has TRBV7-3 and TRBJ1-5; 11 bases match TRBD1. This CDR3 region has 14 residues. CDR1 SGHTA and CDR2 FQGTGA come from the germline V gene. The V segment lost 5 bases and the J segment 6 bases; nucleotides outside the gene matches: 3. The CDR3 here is CASSPDRGLQPQHF. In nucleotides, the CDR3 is TGTGCCAGCAGCCCGGACAGGGGGCTTCAGCCCCAGCATTTT.

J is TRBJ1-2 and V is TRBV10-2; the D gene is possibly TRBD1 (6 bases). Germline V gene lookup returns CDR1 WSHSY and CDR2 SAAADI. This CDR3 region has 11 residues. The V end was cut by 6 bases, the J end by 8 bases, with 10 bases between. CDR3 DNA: TGCGCCAGCAGCACAGGGCAGGGCTACACCTTC. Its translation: CASSTGQGYTF.

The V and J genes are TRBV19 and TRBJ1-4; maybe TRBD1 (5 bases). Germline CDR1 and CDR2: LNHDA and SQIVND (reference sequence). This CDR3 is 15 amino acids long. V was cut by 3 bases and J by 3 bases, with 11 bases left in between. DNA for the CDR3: TGTGCCAGTAGTATGGACATGGAGCCTAATGAAAAACTGTTTTTT. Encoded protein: CASSMDMEPNEKLFF. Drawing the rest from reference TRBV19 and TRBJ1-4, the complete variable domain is DGGITQSPKYLFRKEGQNVTLSCEQNLNHDAMYWYRQDPGQGLRLIYYSQIVNDFQKGDIAEGYSVSREKKESFPLTVTSAQKNPTAFYLCASSMDMEPNEKLFFGSGTQLSVL.

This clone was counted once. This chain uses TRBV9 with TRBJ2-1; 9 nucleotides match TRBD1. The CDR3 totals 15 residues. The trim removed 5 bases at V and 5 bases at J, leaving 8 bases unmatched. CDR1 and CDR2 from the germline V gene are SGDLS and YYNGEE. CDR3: CASRDRGAGDNEQFF. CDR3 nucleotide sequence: TGTGCCAGCAGGGACAGGGGTGCTGGAGACAATGAGCAGTTCTTC.

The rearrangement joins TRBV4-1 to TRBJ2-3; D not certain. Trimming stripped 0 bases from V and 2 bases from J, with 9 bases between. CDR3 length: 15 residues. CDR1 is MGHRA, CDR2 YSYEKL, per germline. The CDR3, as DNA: TGCGCCAGCAGCCAAGAGGGGAACCCCACAGATACGCAGTATTTT. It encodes CASSQEGNPTDTQYF.

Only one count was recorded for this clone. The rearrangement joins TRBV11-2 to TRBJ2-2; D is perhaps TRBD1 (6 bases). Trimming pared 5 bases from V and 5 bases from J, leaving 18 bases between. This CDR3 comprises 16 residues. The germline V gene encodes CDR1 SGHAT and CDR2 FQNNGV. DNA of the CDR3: TGTGCCAGCAGCACTAGGCCGGGACACCCAACCGGGGAGCTGTTTTTT. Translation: CASSTRPGHPTGELFF.

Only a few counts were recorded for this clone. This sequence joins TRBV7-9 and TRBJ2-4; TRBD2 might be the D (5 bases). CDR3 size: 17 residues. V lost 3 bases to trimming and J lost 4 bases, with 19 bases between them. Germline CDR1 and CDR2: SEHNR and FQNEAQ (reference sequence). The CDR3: CASSFMSGHASKNIQYF. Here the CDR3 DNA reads TGTGCCAGCAGCTTCATGAGCGGCCATGCATCAAAAAACATTCAGTACTTC.

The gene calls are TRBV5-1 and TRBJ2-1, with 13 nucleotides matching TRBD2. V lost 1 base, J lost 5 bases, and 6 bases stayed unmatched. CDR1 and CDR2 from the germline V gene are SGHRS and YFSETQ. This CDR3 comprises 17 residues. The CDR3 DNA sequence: TGCGCCAGCAGCTTGTTACTAGCGGGAGGGTCACACAATGAGCAGTTCTTC. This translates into CASSLLLAGGSHNEQFF.

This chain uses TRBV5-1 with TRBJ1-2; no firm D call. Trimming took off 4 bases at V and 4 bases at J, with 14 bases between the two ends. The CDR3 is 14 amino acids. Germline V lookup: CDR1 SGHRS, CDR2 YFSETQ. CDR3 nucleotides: TGCGCCAGCAGCCCCGAGGGAGGACCCTATGGCTACACCTTC. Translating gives CASSPEGGPYGYTF.

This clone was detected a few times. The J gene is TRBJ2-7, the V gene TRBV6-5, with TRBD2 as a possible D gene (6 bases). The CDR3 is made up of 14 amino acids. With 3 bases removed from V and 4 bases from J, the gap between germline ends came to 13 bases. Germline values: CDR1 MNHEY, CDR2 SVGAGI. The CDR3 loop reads CASSYGGSRYEQYF. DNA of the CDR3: TGTGCCAGCAGTTATGGAGGGAGCCGGTACGAGCAGTACTTC.

The CDR3 region has the DNA TGTGCCAGCAGCCTCCGAGTCGGCTCTGGAAACACCATATATTTT. This sequence encodes CASSLRVGSGNTIYF. J is TRBJ1-3 and V is TRBV28, with D uncertain. Germline CDR1 and CDR2: MDHEN and SYDVKM. Trimming stripped 6 bases from V and 0 bases from J, with 12 bases between. The CDR3 loop spans 15 amino acids.

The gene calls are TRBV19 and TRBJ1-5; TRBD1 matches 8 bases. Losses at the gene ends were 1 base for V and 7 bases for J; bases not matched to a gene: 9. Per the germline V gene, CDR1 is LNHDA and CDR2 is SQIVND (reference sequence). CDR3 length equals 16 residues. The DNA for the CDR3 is TGTGCCAGTAGTATAGTAGCACAGGGGGGTACCCAGCCCCAGCATTTT. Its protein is CASSIVAQGGTQPQHF.

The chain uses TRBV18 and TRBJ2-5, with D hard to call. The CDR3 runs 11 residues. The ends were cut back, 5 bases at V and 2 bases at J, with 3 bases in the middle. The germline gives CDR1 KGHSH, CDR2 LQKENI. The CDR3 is CASSDQETQYF. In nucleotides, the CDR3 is TGTGCCAGCTCAGATCAAGAGACCCAGTACTTC.

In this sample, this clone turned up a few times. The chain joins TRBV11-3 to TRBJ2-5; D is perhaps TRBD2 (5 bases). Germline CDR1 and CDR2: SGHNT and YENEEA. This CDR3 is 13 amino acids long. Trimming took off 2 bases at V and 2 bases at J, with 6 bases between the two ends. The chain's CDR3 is CASSLWTQETQYF. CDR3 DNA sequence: TGTGCCAGCAGCTTATGGACTCAAGAGACCCAGTACTTC.

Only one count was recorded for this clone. The CDR3 reads CASSLEDLAGELFF. For the CDR3, the DNA is TGTGCCAGCAGCTTGGAAGATTTGGCCGGGGAGCTGTTTTTT. The rearrangement links TRBV5-4 to TRBJ2-2; no clear D. The CDR3 is made up of 14 amino acids. Germline loops: CDR1 SGHNT, CDR2 YYREEE (reference sequence). Trimming pared 0 bases from V and 6 bases from J, leaving 9 bases between.

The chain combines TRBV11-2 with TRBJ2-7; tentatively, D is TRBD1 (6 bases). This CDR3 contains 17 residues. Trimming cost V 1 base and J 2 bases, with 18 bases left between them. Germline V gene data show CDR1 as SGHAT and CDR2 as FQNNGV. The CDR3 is CASSLGGDRISAYEQYF. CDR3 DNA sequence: TGTGCCAGCAGCTTAGGGGGAGACAGGATTAGTGCCTACGAGCAGTACTTC.

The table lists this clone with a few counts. The CDR3 sequence: CASSSHRTGPTDTQYF. The CDR3 nucleotides read TGTGCCAGCAGCTCACACCGGACAGGGCCCACAGATACGCAGTATTTT. The rearrangement joins TRBV5-5 to TRBJ2-3; 8 bases agree with TRBD1. Germline loops: CDR1 SGHKS, CDR2 YYEKEE (reference sequence). The CDR3 loop spans 16 amino acids. Trimming cost V 3 bases and J 2 bases; bases outside gene matches: 8.

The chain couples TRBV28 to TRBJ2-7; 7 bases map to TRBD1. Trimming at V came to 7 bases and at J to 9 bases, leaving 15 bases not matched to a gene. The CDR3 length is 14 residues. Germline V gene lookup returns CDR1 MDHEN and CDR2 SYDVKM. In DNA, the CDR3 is TGTGCCAGCACCACTGGGACAGCCCGCTACCCGCAGTACTTC. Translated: CASTTGTARYPQYF. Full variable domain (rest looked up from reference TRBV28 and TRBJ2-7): DVKVTQSSRYLVKRTGEKVFLECVQDMDHENMFWYRQDPGLGLRLIYFSYDVKMKEKGDIPEGYSVSREKKERFSLILESASTNQTSMYLCASTTGTARYPQYFGPGTRLTVT.

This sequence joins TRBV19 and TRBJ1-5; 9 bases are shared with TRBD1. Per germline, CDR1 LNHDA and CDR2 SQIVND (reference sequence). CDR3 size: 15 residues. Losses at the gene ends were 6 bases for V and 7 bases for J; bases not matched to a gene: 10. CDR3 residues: CASRAGTGYNQPQHF. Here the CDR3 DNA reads TGTGCCAGTAGAGCCGGGACAGGGTATAACCAGCCCCAGCATTTT.

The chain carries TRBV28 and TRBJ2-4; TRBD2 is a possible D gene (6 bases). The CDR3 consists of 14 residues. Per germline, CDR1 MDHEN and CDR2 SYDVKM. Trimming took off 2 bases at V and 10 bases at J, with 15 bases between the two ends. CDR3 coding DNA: TGTGCCAGCAGTTTACAGTGGGAGGAGCGGATTCAGTACTTC. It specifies CASSLQWEERIQYF. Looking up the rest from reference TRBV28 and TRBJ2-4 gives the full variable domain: DVKVTQSSRYLVKRTGEKVFLECVQDMDHENMFWYRQDPGLGLRLIYFSYDVKMKEKGDIPEGYSVSREKKERFSLILESASTNQTSMYLCASSLQWEERIQYFGAGTRLSVL.

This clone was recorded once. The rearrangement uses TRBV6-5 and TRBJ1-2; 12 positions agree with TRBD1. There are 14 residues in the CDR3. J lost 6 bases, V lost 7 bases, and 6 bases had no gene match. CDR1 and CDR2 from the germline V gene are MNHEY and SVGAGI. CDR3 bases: TGTGCCAGCAACCGGGACAGGGGGCGAGATGGCTACACCTTC. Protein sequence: CASNRDRGRDGYTF.

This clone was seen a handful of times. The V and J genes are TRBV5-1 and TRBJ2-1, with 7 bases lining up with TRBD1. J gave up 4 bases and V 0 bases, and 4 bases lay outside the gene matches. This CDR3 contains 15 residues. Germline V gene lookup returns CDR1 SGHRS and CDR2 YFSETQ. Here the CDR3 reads CASSLGTGGYNEQFF. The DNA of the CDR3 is TGCGCCAGCAGCTTGGGGACAGGCGGGTACAATGAGCAGTTCTTC.

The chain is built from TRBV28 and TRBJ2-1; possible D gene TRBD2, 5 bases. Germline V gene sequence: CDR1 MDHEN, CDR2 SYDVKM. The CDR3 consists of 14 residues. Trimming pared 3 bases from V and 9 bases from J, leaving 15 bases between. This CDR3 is CASSFGPAVTEQFF. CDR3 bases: TGTGCCAGCAGTTTCGGTCCAGCGGTCACTGAGCAGTTCTTC.

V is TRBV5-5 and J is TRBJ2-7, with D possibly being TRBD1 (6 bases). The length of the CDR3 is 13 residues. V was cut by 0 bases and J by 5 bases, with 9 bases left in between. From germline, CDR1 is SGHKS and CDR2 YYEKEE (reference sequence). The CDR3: CASSLEGDDEQYF. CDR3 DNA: TGTGCCAGCAGCTTGGAGGGGGACGACGAGCAGTACTTC.

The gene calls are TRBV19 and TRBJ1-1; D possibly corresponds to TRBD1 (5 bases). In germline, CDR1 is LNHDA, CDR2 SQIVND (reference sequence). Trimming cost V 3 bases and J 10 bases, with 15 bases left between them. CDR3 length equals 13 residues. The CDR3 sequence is CASSMGVGGTAFF. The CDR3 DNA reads TGTGCCAGTAGTATGGGAGTTGGGGGAACAGCTTTCTTT.

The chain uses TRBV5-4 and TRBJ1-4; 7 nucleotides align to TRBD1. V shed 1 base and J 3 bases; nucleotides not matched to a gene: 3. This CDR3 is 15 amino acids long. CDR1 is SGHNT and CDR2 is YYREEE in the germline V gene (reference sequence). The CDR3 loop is CASSLRGTANEKLFF. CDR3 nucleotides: TGTGCCAGCAGCTTGCGCGGGACAGCTAATGAAAAACTGTTTTTT.

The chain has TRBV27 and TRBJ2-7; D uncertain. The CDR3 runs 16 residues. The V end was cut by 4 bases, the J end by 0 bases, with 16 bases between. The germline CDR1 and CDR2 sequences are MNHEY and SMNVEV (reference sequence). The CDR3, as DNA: TGTGCCAGCAGTTCCGGTCTGGCGGCCAACTCCTACGAGCAGTACTTC. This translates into CASSSGLAANSYEQYF.

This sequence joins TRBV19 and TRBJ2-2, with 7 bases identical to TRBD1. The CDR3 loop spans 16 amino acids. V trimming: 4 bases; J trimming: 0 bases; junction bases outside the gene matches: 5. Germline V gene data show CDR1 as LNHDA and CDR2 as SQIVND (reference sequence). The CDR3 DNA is TGTGCCAGTAGTACTAGGGGGCTAACGAACACCGGGGAGCTGTTTTTT. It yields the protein CASSTRGLTNTGELFF.